The clone carrying this T cell receptor beta chain appeared a few times. What it binds is not known. The germline V gene has CDR1 SGHAT and CDR2 FQNNGV. The CDR3 runs to 16 residues. V lost 3 bases to trimming and J lost 7 bases, with 16 bases between them. Specified time point: persistent/refractory GD, antithyroid drugs over 5 years with positive TRAb. Making the TCR library involved RNA that had been extracted from PBMCs. Assembly of TCR beta libraries relied on iRepertoire HTBI primers together with Arm-PCR of CDR3 regions. From the multiplex PCR reads, TCRdb called clonotypes with MiXCR, one entry per CDR3 protein. In the table there are 600,000 to 850,000 distinct CDR3 sequences, around 30% of which are singletons. The data stem from a study of regulatory T cells in long-lasting Graves disease. Overall study findings and caveats: Newly diagnosed Graves' patients exceeded persistent ones in TCR diversity.

The sequenced sample was peripheral blood mononuclear cells (PBMCs), obtained when the disease was refractory, from a patient treated with antithyroid drugs. The chain combines TRBV11-2 with TRBJ1-6; D is perhaps TRBD1 (6 bases). This sequence was found in a female donor with Graves disease. CDR3 in DNA: TGTGCCAGCAGCTTCCGCCCAACAGGGAGAAATTCACCCCTCCACTTT. As protein: CASSFRPTGRNSPLHF.